This TCR beta chain was obtained from a study of blood T cells in healthy people across ages. Study observations and caveats: No one knew whether donors had CMV, which possibly confounded expanded clonotype changes. Per million T cells, TCR beta diversity dropped about linearly as age rose.

The V and J ends lost 6 bases and 2 bases respectively, with 13 bases between them. The germline CDR1 and CDR2 sequences are MNHEY and SVGEGT. The CDR3 length is 14 residues. Primed by a sample-barcoded 5' primer and a J-beta primer mix, a second PCR proceeded for roughly 6 to 12 cycles. All samples gave at least 2.5 million CDR3-containing paired-end reads. TCRdb recomputed calls from the 5' RACE reads with MiXCR, one row per CDR3 protein. The sample holds hundreds of thousands of distinct CDR3 sequences, approximately 40% seen once. This clonotype was counted a few times. Its antigen is currently unknown.

Sequencing input: blood. The chain links TRBV6-2 or TRBV6-3 to TRBJ2-5; maybe TRBD1 (5 bases). This TCR derives from a man older than 75 in good health. The CDR3: CASRHYRNQETQYF. The CDR3 DNA reads as TGTGCCAGCAGACATTACAGGAATCAAGAGACCCAGTACTTC.